Below, one T cell receptor (beta chain) is given with its context. The antigen is undetermined. One end of the junction does not line up with germline, which may come from a read error. The data belong to a study of CD8 T cells in Susac syndrome. Germline values: CDR1 SSHAT, CDR2 FNYEAQ (reference sequence). The CDR3 consists of 13 residues. Study-wide results and limits: An acknowledgment was made by the study that its TCR sequencing and HLA analysis involved relatively few individuals.

Negative isolation was used for CD8+ and CD4+ T cells and FACS enrichment for TEMRA cells. With random hexamers, 0.5 to 1 ug RNA was reverse transcribed. Amplification of the TCR beta CDR3 was carried out by immunoSEQ multiplex PCR, which spanned a total of 54 Vbeta and 13 Jbeta segments. Each CDR3 protein is one row after TCRdb ran MiXCR on the immunoSEQ multiplex PCR reads. The top ten clones hold around 0.2% of a sample with approximately 300,000 distinct CDR3 sequences, almost 85% of them seen once. The TCR originated in a human donor with multiple sclerosis. The sequencing input was CD8+ T cells from PBMCs. The genes are TRBV7-7 and TRBJ2-7, with a tentative D call TRBD1 (6 bases). CDR3 sequence: CASSSGHSYEQYF. The DNA for the CDR3 is TGTGCTAGCAGCTCGGGACACTCCTACGAGCAGTACTTC.